This T cell receptor beta chain was recovered during a study of cytomegalovirus exposure and HLA in healthy donors. This clone has a single count. The antigen is unknown. Amplification used 60 Vbeta primers and 13 Jbeta primers. Some clones are missing from TCRdb's copy, which holds only in-frame ones; the method was immunoSEQ multiplex PCR. The table has 150,000 to 200,000 clones, about four fifths seen once. The donors (healthy individuals) were bone marrow donors. The CDR3 covers 14 residues. Per the germline V gene, CDR1 is GTSNPN and CDR2 is SVGIG (reference sequence). Regarding the study as a whole: A later analysis associated 15,000 to 20,000 TCR beta sequences with HLA alleles at a 0.05 false discovery rate. Accurate prediction of most subjects' HLA-A and HLA-B alleles from TCR beta sequences was reported. An analysis that came later showed most CMV-associated TCR beta chains appearing HLA-restricted.

The specimen sequenced was PBMCs. The chain uses TRBV30 and TRBJ2-5; D perhaps matches TRBD1 (6 bases). The J call may be in error: the DNA end matches TRBJ2-7 better. The source is a man aged 45-60 years in good health and CMV-seronegative. The CDR3 sequence is CAWSSPAGVNEQYF. DNA for the CDR3: TGTGCCTGGAGTTCCCCGGCAGGGGTTAACGAGCAGTACTTC.